Each of the 15 T cell receptor beta chains below was sequenced from the same sample in a study of T cell changes during pregnancy in multiple sclerosis (dated by TCRdb to the late 2010s). The receptor library was made with the immunoSEQ multiplex PCR assay. TCRdb holds this immuneACCESS table with in-frame rearrangements only. Some clones are missing; in checked studies, unresolved V genes explain under half, and the rest has no known cause. Recorded for this sample are around 100,000 clones; around 90% of them occurred a single time. The biggest ten clones account for approximately 1.5% of the sample. This specimen consisted of peripheral blood, obtained in the third trimester of pregnancy. The source of these receptors is a female donor with multiple sclerosis, enrolled in a pregnancy study.

The chain combines TRBV7-9 with TRBJ2-3, with D maybe TRBD2 (6 bases). CDR3 size: 16 residues. Trimming stripped 7 bases from V and 5 bases from J, with 22 bases between. The germline CDR1 and CDR2 sequences are SEHNR and FQNEAQ (reference sequence). The DNA for the CDR3 is TGTGCCAGCATCCTTAGTGGGGGGTCGCGCGGAGATACGCAGTATTTT. Translated, it gives CASILSGGSRGDTQYF.

The chain carries TRBV7-9 and TRBJ2-7, with D possibly being TRBD2 (6 bases). The germline V gene encodes CDR1 SEHNR and CDR2 FQNEAQ (reference sequence). V was shortened by 5 bases and J by 7 bases, with 18 bases between the two germline ends. The CDR3 has 14 amino acids. The CDR3 loop reads CASSPAGPRGEQYF. CDR3 DNA: TGTGCCAGCAGCCCTGCGGGGCCCCGGGGGGAGCAGTACTTC.

The V and J genes are TRBV4-1 and TRBJ2-1, with D perhaps TRBD1 (6 bases). The CDR3 has 17 residues. Trimming left V 0 bases short and J 4 bases short, with 16 bases between. Germline V gene data show CDR1 as MGHRA and CDR2 as YSYEKL. The CDR3 bases are TGCGCCAGCAGCCAAGACAGGGGCGGCCCTCTATACAATGAGCAGTTCTTC. Translating it yields CASSQDRGGPLYNEQFF.

V usage is TRBV9 and J usage is TRBJ2-7; 10 bases map to TRBD1. The J segment lost 4 bases and the V segment lost 3 bases, leaving 4 bases of the junction unmatched. From germline, CDR1 is SGDLS and CDR2 YYNGEE. This CDR3 spans 14 amino acids. The CDR3 spells CASSAAGQGYEQYF. The CDR3 nucleotides read TGTGCCAGCAGCGCAGCGGGACAGGGGTACGAGCAGTACTTC.

This rearrangement joins TRBV28 to TRBJ2-7, with TRBD1 matching over 7 bases. Germline V gene data show CDR1 as MDHEN and CDR2 as SYDVKM. The V segment lost 3 bases and the J segment 3 bases; nucleotides outside the gene matches: 11. The CDR3 loop spans 16 amino acids. The CDR3 loop is CASSFPFGDRIYEQYF. The CDR3 nucleotides are TGTGCCAGCAGTTTCCCCTTCGGGGACAGAATCTACGAGCAGTACTTC.

This chain connects TRBV19 to TRBJ1-3; D ambiguous. The CDR3 is 15 amino acids. V lost 6 bases, J lost 0 bases, and 12 bases lay in between. Germline loops: CDR1 LNHDA, CDR2 SQIVND (reference sequence). The CDR3 sequence: CASSAQVFSGNTIYF. The CDR3 bases are TGTGCCAGTAGCGCCCAGGTGTTCTCTGGAAACACCATATATTTT.

Comments on this clone: The germline gene is not matched at one end of the junction; a read error may be the cause. CDR3 in amino acids: CASRSAFGQACF. CDR3 nucleotides: TGTGCCAGCAGGTCGGCCTTCGGACAGGCTTGCTTC. V and J are TRBV9 and TRBJ1-2; 7 nucleotides line up with TRBD1. Germline assignment: CDR1 SGDLS and CDR2 YYNGEE. The CDR3 length is 12 residues.

The J gene is TRBJ1-5, the V gene TRBV5-1; TRBD1 agrees at 8 bases. Germline CDR1 reads SGHRS; CDR2 reads YFSETQ. Germline trimming cut 0 bases from V and 9 bases from J; bases unmatched to any gene: 8. This CDR3 is 15 amino acids long. CDR3 residues: CASSLGDRMSRPQHF. The CDR3 bases are TGCGCCAGCAGCTTGGGGGACAGGATGAGTCGGCCCCAGCATTTT.

The CDR3 nucleotides read TGCGCCAGCAGCTTGGTGGACAGGGCGAGAGAGACCCAGTACTTC. Encoded protein: CASSLVDRARETQYF. The V gene is TRBV5-1, the J gene TRBJ2-5, with 8 bases lining up with TRBD1. The germline V gene has CDR1 SGHRS and CDR2 YFSETQ. V shed 0 bases and J 4 bases; nucleotides not matched to a gene: 5. The CDR3 consists of 15 residues.

On this clone: A read error may account for a junction end that differs from germline. The chain carries TRBV20-1 and TRBJ2-5; the D gene is possibly TRBD2 (5 bases). CDR1 and CDR2 from the germline V gene are DFQATT and SNEGSKA (reference sequence). CDR3 size: 11 residues. CDR3 bases: TGCAGCGCTAGCCCTCAAGAGACCCAGTACTTC. Translation gives CSASPQETQYF.

The chain combines TRBV13 with TRBJ2-1; TRBD1 agrees at 9 bases. Germline lookup yields CDR1 PRHDT and CDR2 FYEKMQ (reference sequence). This CDR3 contains 15 residues. V shed 5 bases, J shed 8 bases, and the junction held 10 bases outside the gene matches. The CDR3, as DNA: TGTGCCAGCAGCCCACCCGGACAGGGGAAGTATGAGCAGTTCTTC. Protein: CASSPPGQGKYEQFF.

The chain combines TRBV19 with TRBJ2-5; tentatively, D is TRBD2 (6 bases). This CDR3 contains 17 residues. Trimming cost V 8 bases and J 3 bases, with 25 bases left between them. Germline V CDR1 and CDR2: LNHDA, SQIVND (reference sequence). CDR3 sequence (DNA): TGTGCCAGTTGGGGGGTCTACGCAGACATTTATAAAGAGACCCAGTACTTC. This sequence encodes CASWGVYADIYKETQYF.

This clone was observed a handful of times. The chain couples TRBV2 to TRBJ1-1; TRBD1 matches at 7 bases. V shed 5 bases, J shed 4 bases, and the junction held 4 bases outside the gene matches. In germline, CDR1 is SNHLY, CDR2 FYNNEI. The CDR3 is made up of 13 amino acids. The CDR3, as DNA: TGTGCCAGCAGTCTAACAGGGGCCACTGAAGCTTTCTTT. Its protein product is CASSLTGATEAFF.

The chain uses TRBV10-3 and TRBJ2-1; 10 bases agree with TRBD1. V trimming: 4 bases; J trimming: 6 bases; junction bases outside the gene matches: 6. The CDR3 length is 15 residues. Germline V CDR1 and CDR2: ENHRY, SYGVKD. The CDR3 DNA is TGTGCCATCAGTGGATCGGGACAGGGGTCCAATGAGCAGTTCTTC. Its translation is CAISGSGQGSNEQFF.

This clone was counted a single time. Here the CDR3 reads CASSLYRSSYEQYF. As DNA, the CDR3 is TGTGCCAGCAGTTTATACAGAAGCTCCTACGAGCAGTACTTC. This sequence joins TRBV27 and TRBJ2-7; no definite D call. V was clipped by 1 base and J by 0 bases, with 7 bases between them. Germline V gene lookup returns CDR1 MNHEY and CDR2 SMNVEV (reference sequence). This CDR3 contains 14 residues.